This T cell receptor (beta chain) was sequenced in a study of CD8 T cells in ankylosing spondylitis. Study-wide results and limits: Significant enrichment of disease-linked clones was reported in matched ankylosing spondylitis synovial fluid. About 8 highly homologous variants made up a TCR beta motif, and this motif appeared characteristic of ankylosing spondylitis blood. Disease-associated clones were CD8+ and fairly uncommon in peripheral blood.

The TCR beta libraries were generated through quantitative 5'-RACE incorporating molecular barcodes. TCRdb called the 5' RACE reads again in MiXCR, with one record for every CDR3 protein. The sample lists about 390,000 distinct CDR3 sequences; 20% to 25% were seen once. This clonotype was detected only a few times. The antigen is undetermined. There are 12 residues in the CDR3. Per germline, CDR1 SNHLY and CDR2 FYNNEI. V lost 11 bases, J lost 6 bases, and 14 bases lay in between. This receptor was taken from a male donor with ankylosing spondylitis. The V and J genes are TRBV2 and TRBJ2-1; no clear D. Sample: blood, either unsorted or a sorted T cell fraction (not recorded which). The CDR3 nucleotides are TGTGCCTCCTGGTCGAAGATCAATGAGCAGTTCTTC. Protein product: CASWSKINEQFF.